These 2 T cell receptor beta chains share one sample of origin, sequenced in a study of blood T cell repertoires in COVID-19. TCRdb's copy holds only in-frame clones and misses some; the assay was immunoSEQ multiplex PCR. The data contain approximately 210,000 clones, roughly 82% of them singletons. The sequenced sample consisted of PBMCs or T cells enriched from blood (not recorded which). Source of these receptors: a man aged 35-49 years who had recovered from COVID-19.

This chain uses TRBV29-1 with TRBJ1-1; D is uncertain. V was trimmed by 4 bases and J by 1 base, leaving 13 bases between them. The CDR3 covers 14 residues. Germline V gene lookup returns CDR1 SQVTM and CDR2 ANQGSEA. CDR3 coding DNA: TGCAGCGTTGCGTCAGGCATTACGAACACTGAAGCTTTCTTT. It encodes CSVASGITNTEAFF.

The rearrangement joins TRBV19 to TRBJ1-5; D is ambiguous. Germline CDR1 is LNHDA and CDR2 is SQIVND (reference sequence). With 6 bases removed from V and 7 bases from J, the gap between germline ends came to 13 bases. CDR3 length equals 13 residues. This CDR3 reads CASSHREVQPQHF. The CDR3 DNA reads TGTGCCAGTAGCCATCGGGAGGTCCAGCCCCAGCATTTT.